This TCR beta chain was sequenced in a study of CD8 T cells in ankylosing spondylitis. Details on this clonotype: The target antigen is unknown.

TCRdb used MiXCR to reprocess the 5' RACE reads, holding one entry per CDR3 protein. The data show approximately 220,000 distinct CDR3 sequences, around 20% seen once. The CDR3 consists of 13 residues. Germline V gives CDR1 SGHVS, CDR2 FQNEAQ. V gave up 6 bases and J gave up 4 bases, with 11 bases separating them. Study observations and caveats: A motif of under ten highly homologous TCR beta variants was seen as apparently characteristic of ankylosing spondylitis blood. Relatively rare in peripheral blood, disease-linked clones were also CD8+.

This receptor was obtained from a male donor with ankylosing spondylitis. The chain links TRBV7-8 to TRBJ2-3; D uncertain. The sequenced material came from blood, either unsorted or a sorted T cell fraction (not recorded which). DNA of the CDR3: TGTGCCAGCAGGAGGCGTGGGGCAGATACGCAGTATTTT. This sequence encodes CASRRRGADTQYF.